What follows are 30 T cell receptor beta chains derived from one specimen sequenced in a study of shared clonotypes between healthy human individuals. Clones were read by immunoSEQ multiplex PCR, and TCRdb kept only the in-frame ones, dropping some. The repertoire consists of hundreds of thousands of clones, with about three quarters occurring once and the leading ten covering 1.8%. Sequencing input: memory CD4+ T cells sorted from blood. Noted subset: CD45RA-negative fraction. Receptors were obtained from a woman aged 25-40 years in good health.

This chain connects TRBV18 to TRBJ2-3; TRBD2 agrees at 12 bases. Germline-derived CDR1 and CDR2 are KGHSH and LQKENI. The CDR3 is made up of 18 amino acids. J gave up 4 bases and V 4 bases, and 12 bases lay outside the gene matches. CDR3 in amino acids: CASSRTEVTSGSSDTQYF. The CDR3 region has the DNA TGTGCCAGCTCACGAACCGAAGTGACTAGCGGGAGTTCAGATACGCAGTATTTT.

The chain has TRBV5-1 and TRBJ1-2; 11 nucleotides align to TRBD1. J gave up 10 bases and V 4 bases, and 9 bases lay outside the gene matches. Per the germline V gene, CDR1 is SGHRS and CDR2 is YFSETQ. The CDR3 runs to 14 residues. This CDR3 reads CASSRGQGVITYTF. In DNA form, the CDR3 reads TGCGCCAGCAGCAGGGGACAGGGGGTTATAACCTACACCTTC. The whole variable domain, remainder taken from reference TRBV5-1 and TRBJ1-2, is KAGVTQTPRYLIKTRGQQVTLSCSPISGHRSVSWYQQTPGQGLQFLFEYFSETQRNKGNFPGRFSGRQFSNSRSEMNVSTLELGDSALYLCASSRGQGVITYTFGSGTRLTVV.

The chain uses TRBV6-1 and TRBJ1-1; no clear D. Trimming took 5 bases from V and 1 from J, leaving 14 bases between them. The CDR3 extends over 15 amino acids. The germline V gene has CDR1 MNHNS and CDR2 SASEGT. CDR3 nucleotides: TGTGCCAGCAGTTCCCAATGGGTGGGGAACACTGAAGCTTTCTTT. Its protein product is CASSSQWVGNTEAFF.

By sample fraction, this clone is medium-sized. This chain connects TRBV4-2 to TRBJ1-1; D gene uncertain. The CDR3 runs to 14 residues. The germline V gene encodes CDR1 LGHNA and CDR2 YNFKEQ. Trimming cost V 2 bases and J 0 bases, with 7 bases left between them. The CDR3 DNA is TGTGCCAGCAGCCAAACACAGATGAACACTGAAGCTTTCTTT. It yields the protein CASSQTQMNTEAFF.

This clone appeared many times. The CDR3 DNA reads as TGTGCCAGCAGCCCTCAGATACAGGGGGCGCGCGGCTACACCTTC. Its protein product is CASSPQIQGARGYTF. J is TRBJ1-2 and V is TRBV7-2; 9 bases align to TRBD1. After removal of 5 bases from V and 8 bases from J, the junction contained 12 bases not matched to a gene. CDR1 and CDR2 (germline): SGHTA, FQGNSA. This CDR3 contains 15 residues.

On this clone itself: Other nucleotide sequences from this sample produce the same CDR3. CDR3 DNA sequence: TGTGCCAGCAGCTTGGGGGGGGAAGAGACCCAGTACTTC. Translating it yields CASSLGGEETQYF. The gene calls are TRBV5-4 and TRBJ2-5; weak D call: TRBD2 (6 bases). CDR3 length equals 13 residues. Trimming took off 0 bases at V and 3 bases at J, with 6 bases between the two ends. CDR1 SGHNT and CDR2 YYREEE come from the germline V gene (reference sequence).

The chain has TRBV5-1 and TRBJ2-3; 7 bases align to TRBD1. Germline V gene data show CDR1 as SGHRS and CDR2 as YFSETQ. This CDR3 comprises 16 residues. The trim removed 0 bases at V and 2 bases at J, leaving 6 bases unmatched. The CDR3 DNA reads TGCGCCAGCAGCTTGGGAGGGGGCCCCACCACAGATACGCAGTATTTT. Its protein is CASSLGGGPTTDTQYF.

V is TRBV6-1 and J is TRBJ1-5, with 8 bases lining up with TRBD1. The CDR3 consists of 13 residues. J was trimmed by 6 bases and V by 6 bases; bases with no gene match: 4. Germline V gene sequence: CDR1 MNHNS, CDR2 SASEGT. The CDR3 DNA reads as TGTGCCAGCAGGACAGGGGAGGCTCAGCCCCAGCATTTT. This translates into CASRTGEAQPQHF.

The chain uses TRBV5-4 and TRBJ2-7; D gene ambiguous. The length of the CDR3 is 13 residues. CDR1 and CDR2 (germline): SGHNT, YYREEE (reference sequence). The V end was cut by 3 bases, the J end by 2 bases, with 9 bases between. CDR3 region: CASSSGRTYEQYF. CDR3 coding DNA: TGTGCCAGCAGCTCTGGACGGACCTACGAGCAGTACTTC.

This chain uses TRBV28 with TRBJ2-2; tentatively, D is TRBD1 (6 bases). Germline lookup yields CDR1 MDHEN and CDR2 SYDVKM. The CDR3 runs to 14 residues. V dropped 7 bases and J dropped 6 bases, with 15 bases sitting between them. The CDR3 nucleotides are TGTGCCAGCAACAAGGGGGTCCCCTCCGGGGAGCTGTTTTTT. Translating gives CASNKGVPSGELFF. Supplemented by reference TRBV28 and TRBJ2-2, the full variable domain reads DVKVTQSSRYLVKRTGEKVFLECVQDMDHENMFWYRQDPGLGLRLIYFSYDVKMKEKGDIPEGYSVSREKKERFSLILESASTNQTSMYLCASNKGVPSGELFFGEGSRLTVL.

Points on this clone: One base away lies a much larger clone, so this may be a sequencing read error. Other DNA sequences in this specimen translate into the identical CDR3. V usage is TRBV5-4 and J usage is TRBJ2-7; 13 bases are a match to TRBD2. The CDR3 has 15 amino acids. Germline V gives CDR1 SGHNT, CDR2 YYREEE (reference sequence). Trimming removed 4 bases from V and 2 bases from J; junction bases left unmatched: 3. CDR3 sequence: CASSPGTSGTYEQYF. The CDR3, as DNA: TGTGCCAGCAGCCCCGGGACTAGCGGGACCTACGAGCAGTACTTC.

In regard to this clone: This sample also contains other DNA sequences that code for the same CDR3. CDR3 residues: CASSPGRYEQYF. In nucleotides, the CDR3 is TGTGCCAGCTCACCGGGACGGTACGAGCAGTACTTC. The chain carries TRBV18 and TRBJ2-7; D may match TRBD1 or TRBD2 (5 bases each). Germline CDR1 and CDR2: KGHSH and LQKENI. This CDR3 contains 12 residues. V was cut by 3 bases and J by 4 bases, with 7 bases left in between. The variable domain in full, with the rest retrieved from reference TRBV18 and TRBJ2-7, is NAGVMQNPRHLVRRRGQEARLRCSPMKGHSHVYWYRQLPEEGLKFMVYLQKENIIDESGMPKERFSAEFPKEGPSILRIQQVVRGDSAAYFCASSPGRYEQYFGPGTRLTVT.

To note about this clone: This may be a read error: a much more frequent sequence differs by one nucleotide. The chain uses TRBV6-4 and TRBJ2-7, with a tentative D call TRBD2 (6 bases). The CDR3 is 15 residues long. V was clipped by 0 bases and J by 0 bases, with 9 bases between them. Germline assignment: CDR1 MRHNA and CDR2 SNTAGT. The DNA of the CDR3 is TGTGCCAGCAGTGACTCTAACGGGAGCTCCTACGAGCAGTACTTC. Its protein product is CASSDSNGSSYEQYF.

This rearrangement joins TRBV6-6 to TRBJ1-4; D is unclear. With 4 bases removed from V and 7 bases from J, the gap between germline ends came to 10 bases. The CDR3 runs to 13 residues. Germline CDR1 reads MNHNY; CDR2 reads SVGAGI (reference sequence). The CDR3 sequence: CASSSGGSEKLFF. The CDR3 DNA sequence: TGTGCCAGCAGTTCGGGAGGCAGTGAAAAACTGTTTTTT.

The J gene is TRBJ1-5, the V gene TRBV7-2; D is ambiguous. Germline V gives CDR1 SGHTA, CDR2 FQGNSA. V was shortened by 1 base and J by 0 bases, with 4 bases between the two germline ends. This CDR3 has 14 amino acids. CDR3: CASSLVSSNQPQHF. CDR3 nucleotide sequence: TGTGCCAGCAGCTTAGTTAGTAGCAATCAGCCCCAGCATTTT.

The genes are TRBV4-2 and TRBJ1-6; a possible D gene is TRBD1 (5 bases). V lost 0 bases and J lost 10, with 13 bases in between. This CDR3 has 15 amino acids. Germline V CDR1 and CDR2: LGHNA, YNFKEQ. The CDR3 spells CASSQDRGSSSPLHF. CDR3 nucleotide sequence: TGTGCCAGCAGCCAAGATCGGGGGAGTAGCTCACCCCTCCACTTT.

This chain connects TRBV10-3 to TRBJ2-7; 9 nucleotides line up with TRBD1. The V gene end was trimmed by 11 bases and the J gene end by 5 bases; junction bases not matched to a gene: 10. Germline V lookup: CDR1 ENHRY, CDR2 SYGVKD. The CDR3 is made up of 13 amino acids. The CDR3 loop reads CAVTGTGSNEQYF. The CDR3, as DNA: TGTGCCGTTACCGGGACAGGGAGCAACGAGCAGTACTTC.

The chain uses TRBV30 and TRBJ1-3; 8 nucleotides match TRBD1. Germline V gene sequence: CDR1 GTSNPN, CDR2 SVGIG (reference sequence). The V and J ends lost 6 bases and 0 bases, in that order; junction bases with no gene match: 10. The CDR3 covers 16 residues. The CDR3 region is CACRTGMKYSGNTIYF. CDR3 DNA sequence: TGTGCCTGCCGGACAGGGATGAAGTACTCTGGAAACACCATATATTTT. The whole variable domain, filled in from reference TRBV30 and TRBJ1-3, reads SQTIHQWPATLVQPVGSPLSLECTVEGTSNPNLYWYRQAAGRGLQLLFYSVGIGQISSEVPQNLSASRPQDRQFILSSKKLLLSDSGFYLCACRTGMKYSGNTIYFGEGSWLTVV.

The chain is built from TRBV19 and TRBJ1-2; TRBD1 agrees at 8 bases. The V and J ends lost 11 bases and 6 bases, in that order; junction bases with no gene match: 17. Germline CDR1 is LNHDA and CDR2 is SQIVND (reference sequence). There are 15 residues in the CDR3. CDR3 bases: TGTGCCGTGGGGGCCGGGACAGGTTCATTAAATGGCTACACCTTC. This translates into CAVGAGTGSLNGYTF.

There are a few counts of this clone. This same CDR3 is encoded by further DNA sequences in the sample. This chain joins TRBV27 and TRBJ2-2; no reliable D call. The CDR3 contains 13 residues. From germline, CDR1 is MNHEY and CDR2 SMNVEV (reference sequence). V gave up 4 bases and J gave up 1 base, with 4 bases separating them. This CDR3 reads CASSSLNTGELFF. The CDR3 coding sequence is TGTGCCAGCAGTTCCCTGAACACCGGGGAGCTGTTTTTT.

The V call is TRBV7-9, the J call TRBJ2-6, with D unresolved. V was clipped by 7 bases and J by 1 base, with 11 bases between them. The V gene's germline CDR1 is SEHNR and CDR2 FQNEAQ (reference sequence). The CDR3 extends over 15 amino acids. Here the CDR3 DNA reads TGTGCCAGCACCCAGCGCCGGTCTGGGGCCAACGTCCTGACTTTC. Amino acids: CASTQRRSGANVLTF.

In its sample, this clone was seen many times. The V call is TRBV7-2, the J call TRBJ2-1; 8 bases are shared with TRBD2. The CDR3 extends over 15 amino acids. The germline CDR1 and CDR2 sequences are SGHTA and FQGNSA. V trimming: 5 bases; J trimming: 10 bases; junction bases outside the gene matches: 13. CDR3 protein: CASSQTALVAGEQFF. The CDR3 DNA is TGTGCCAGCAGCCAGACGGCCCTAGTAGCGGGGGAGCAGTTCTTC.

The chain links TRBV7-9 to TRBJ2-7; D tentatively reads TRBD1 or TRBD2 (5 bases each). CDR1 is SEHNR, CDR2 FQNEAQ, per germline (reference sequence). The CDR3 is 14 amino acids. Trimming removed 5 bases at V and 3 bases at J, with 14 bases between. The CDR3 DNA reads as TGTGCCAGCAGCCCGACGGGACCCGTCTACGAGCAGTACTTC. This codes for CASSPTGPVYEQYF.

The V and J genes are TRBV5-5 and TRBJ2-7, with D possibly matching TRBD2 (5 bases). The ends were cut back, 0 bases at V and 0 bases at J, with 10 bases in the middle. The CDR3 loop spans 15 amino acids. Germline-derived CDR1 and CDR2 are SGHKS and YYEKEE (reference sequence). The CDR3 sequence: CASSLASGFSYEQYF. In DNA form, the CDR3 reads TGTGCCAGCAGCTTGGCGTCGGGGTTCTCCTACGAGCAGTACTTC.

The V call is TRBV6-6, the J call TRBJ2-2; 7 nucleotides align to TRBD1. Germline CDR1 and CDR2: MNHNY and SVGAGI (reference sequence). The CDR3 is 16 residues long. J gave up 2 bases and V 7 bases, and 10 bases lay outside the gene matches. The CDR3 nucleotides are TGTGCCAGCACTCGAGGGGACAGACAAAACACCGGGGAGCTGTTTTTT. Translation: CASTRGDRQNTGELFF.

This clone has only a few counts. The chain couples TRBV2 to TRBJ2-7, with a tentative D call TRBD2 (6 bases). The germline V gene has CDR1 SNHLY and CDR2 FYNNEI. V shed 7 bases and J shed 3 bases, with 13 bases lying between them. The CDR3 loop spans 13 amino acids. CDR3 nucleotide sequence: TGTGCCAGCAAGGAACGGGAGTACTACGAGCAGTACTTC. Amino acid sequence: CASKEREYYEQYF. The whole variable domain, filled in from reference TRBV2 and TRBJ2-7, reads EPEVTQTPSHQVTQMGQEVILRCVPISNHLYFYWYRQILGQKVEFLVSFYNNEISEKSEIFDDQFSVERPDGSNFTLKIRSTKLEDSAMYFCASKEREYYEQYFGPGTRLTVT.

The chain employs TRBV30 and TRBJ2-4, with D possibly TRBD1 on 6 matching bases. Germline CDR1 is GTSNPN and CDR2 is SVGIG (reference sequence). The CDR3 runs to 17 residues. V was trimmed by 2 bases and J by 6 bases, leaving 23 bases between them. The DNA of the CDR3 is TGTGCCTGGAGTCCCCTTGGGACACGGTCCACATCAAACATTCAGTACTTC. Translation: CAWSPLGTRSTSNIQYF.

This clone was seen ten or more times. The chain employs TRBV11-2 and TRBJ1-1, with D perhaps matching TRBD1 (6 bases). V was trimmed by 4 bases and J by 3 bases, leaving 24 bases between them. CDR1 SGHAT and CDR2 FQNNGV come from the germline V gene. The CDR3 is 18 residues long. CDR3 nucleotide sequence: TGTGCCAGCAGCTCCACGGGTCTATACAGGGAAGAAGACACTGAAGCTTTCTTT. This translates into CASSSTGLYREEDTEAFF.

In this sample, this clone turned up a few times. The chain joins TRBV7-8 to TRBJ2-7; a weak D match, TRBD1 (6 bases). The CDR3 loop spans 14 amino acids. Germline lookup yields CDR1 SGHVS and CDR2 FQNEAQ. Trimming stripped 1 base from V and 5 bases from J, with 12 bases between. The CDR3 sequence is CASSLVAGEDEQYF. The CDR3 nucleotides read TGTGCCAGCAGCTTAGTCGCAGGGGAAGACGAGCAGTACTTC.

This clone turned up a few times. The CDR3 is CASSTTGGAKTQYF. The CDR3 nucleotides are TGTGCCAGCAGCACCACAGGGGGCGCGAAGACCCAGTACTTC. This chain connects TRBV6-1 to TRBJ2-5, with 9 bases identical to TRBD1. Trimming removed 6 bases from V and 6 bases from J; junction bases left unmatched: 8. The germline V gene has CDR1 MNHNS and CDR2 SASEGT. The CDR3 contains 14 residues.